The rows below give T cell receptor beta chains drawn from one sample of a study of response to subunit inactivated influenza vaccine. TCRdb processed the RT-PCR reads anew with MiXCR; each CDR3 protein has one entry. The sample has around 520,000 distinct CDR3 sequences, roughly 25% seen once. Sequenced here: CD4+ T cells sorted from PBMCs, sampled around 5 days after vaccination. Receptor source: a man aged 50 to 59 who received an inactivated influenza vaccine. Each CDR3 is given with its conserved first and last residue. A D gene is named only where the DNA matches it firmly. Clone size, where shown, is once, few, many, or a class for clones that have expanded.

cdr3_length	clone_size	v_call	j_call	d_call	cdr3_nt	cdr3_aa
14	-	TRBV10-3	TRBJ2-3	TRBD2	TGTGCCATCAATTTTGGGGGGGGCACAGATACGCAGTATTTT	CAINFGGGTDTQYF
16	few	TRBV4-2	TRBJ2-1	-	TGTGCCAGCAGCCAAGATTCGGGGCTATCCTACAATGAGCAGTTCTTC	CASSQDSGLSYNEQFF
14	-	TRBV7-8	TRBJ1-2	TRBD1	TGTGCCAGCAGCCTGGACAGGGGAGGGGATGGCTACACCTTC	CASSLDRGGDGYTF
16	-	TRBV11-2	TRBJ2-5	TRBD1	TGTGCCAGCAGCCTAAGACGTTTGACAGGGGTAGAGACCCAGTACTTC	CASSLRRLTGVETQYF
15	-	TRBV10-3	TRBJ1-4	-	TGTGCCATCAGCTCTATACAGGGAGCTAATGAAAAACTGTTTTTT	CAISSIQGANEKLFF
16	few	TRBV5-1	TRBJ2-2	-	TGCGCCAGCAGCTTGGAAGCGGGCCGAAACACCGGGGAGCTGTTTTTT	CASSLEAGRNTGELFF
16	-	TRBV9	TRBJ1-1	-	TGTGCCAGCAGCGTAGGACGGGGTTTAAGCAACACTGAAGCTTTCTTT	CASSVGRGLSNTEAFF
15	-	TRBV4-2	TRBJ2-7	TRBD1	TGTGCCAGCAGCCAAGAGACAGGGTGGGCCTACGAGCAGTACTTC	CASSQETGWAYEQYF
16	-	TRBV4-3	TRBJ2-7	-	TGCGCCAGCAGCCAAGGTTGGGGGGTGGGTGACTACGAGCAGTACTTC	CASSQGWGVGDYEQYF
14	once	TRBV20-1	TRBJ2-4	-	TGCAGTGCTAGGGGTGATCCCTTAGGAAACATTCAGTACTTC	CSARGDPLGNIQYF
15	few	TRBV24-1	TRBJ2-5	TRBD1	TGTGCCACCAGTGATTTTGGGACAGGGAAAGAGACCCAGTACTTC	CATSDFGTGKETQYF
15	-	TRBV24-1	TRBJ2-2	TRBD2	TGTGCCACCGGACTAGCGGGGGCCAACACCGGGGAGCTGTTTTTT	CATGLAGANTGELFF
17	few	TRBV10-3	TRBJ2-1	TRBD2	TGTGCCATCAGTCTTAGCGGGAGAACCAGCTCCTACAATGAGCAGTTCTTC	CAISLSGRTSSYNEQFF
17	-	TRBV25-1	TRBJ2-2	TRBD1	TGTGCCAGCGGAGGCAGACAGGGCTCTTCGAACACCGGGGAGCTGTTTTTT	CASGGRQGSSNTGELFF
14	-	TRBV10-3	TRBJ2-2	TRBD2	TGTGCCGCCTCTAGCGGGAAAGGCGACGGGGAGCTGTTTTTT	CAASSGKGDGELFF
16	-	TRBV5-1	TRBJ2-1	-	TGCGCCAGCAGCTTGGGCTGGCGGGGTAAGGACAATGAGCAGTTCTTC	CASSLGWRGKDNEQFF
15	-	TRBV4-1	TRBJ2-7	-	TGCGCCAGCAGCCAAGACCCCGTCATGGGCTACGAGCAGTACTTC	CASSQDPVMGYEQYF
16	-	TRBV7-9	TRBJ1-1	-	TGTGCCAGCAGCCGCACGATGGGGGGCGCGGGCACTGAAGCTTTCTTT	CASSRTMGGAGTEAFF
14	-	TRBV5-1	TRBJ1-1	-	TGCGCCAGCAGCTTGGGAGGGAGGGACACTGAAGCTTTCTTT	CASSLGGRDTEAFF
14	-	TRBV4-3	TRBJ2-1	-	TGCGTCAGCAGCAGGGGCGGGACCTCGAATGAGCAGTTCTTC	CVSSRGGTSNEQFF
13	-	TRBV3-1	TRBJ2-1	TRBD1	TGTGCCAGCAGCCAGGGCAGGGGGATCGAGCAGTTCTTC	CASSQGRGIEQFF
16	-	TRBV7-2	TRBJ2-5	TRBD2	TGTGCCAGCAGCACCTCGGGACTAGCGGGAGGGGAGACCCAGTACTTC	CASSTSGLAGGETQYF
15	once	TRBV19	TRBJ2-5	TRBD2	TGTGCCAGTACCTCATCGGGGGGTTCGGTGGAGACCCAGTACTTC	CASTSSGGSVETQYF
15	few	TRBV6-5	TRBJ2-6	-	TGTGCCAGCAGTTCCCTAGGCTCTGGGGCCAACGTCCTGACTTTC	CASSSLGSGANVLTF
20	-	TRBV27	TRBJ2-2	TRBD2	TGTGCCAGCAGTTTAAGTCTAATCCCCCTAGCGGGAGTGGACGCCGGGGAGCTGTTTTTT	CASSLSLIPLAGVDAGELFF
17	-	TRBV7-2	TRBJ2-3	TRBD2	TGTGCCAGCAGCTTAAGGCCTAGCGGGGGGGCTGCGGATACGCAGTATTTT	CASSLRPSGGAADTQYF
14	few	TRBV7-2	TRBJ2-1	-	TGTGCCAGCAGCGACGGTGGGCTCTACAATGAGCAGTTCTTC	CASSDGGLYNEQFF
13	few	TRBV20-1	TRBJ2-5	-	TGCAGTGCTCCAGTCGGCGCCGAAGAGACCCAGTACTTC	CSAPVGAEETQYF
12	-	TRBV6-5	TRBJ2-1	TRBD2	TGTGCCAGTAGAGCGGGGGGCGGTGAGCAGTTCTTC	CASRAGGGEQFF
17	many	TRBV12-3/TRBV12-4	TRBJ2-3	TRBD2	TGTGCCAGCAGACCGGGACTAGCGGGGGGCCCTGCAGATACGCAGTATTTT	CASRPGLAGGPADTQYF
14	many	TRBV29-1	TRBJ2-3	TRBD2	TGCAGCACCTCCGGGACTAGTACCCTTTCTACGCAGTATTTT	CSTSGTSTLSTQYF
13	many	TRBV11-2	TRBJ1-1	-	TGTGCCAGCAGCTTAGATCTGACAAGAGGTGCTTTCTTT	CASSLDLTRGAFF
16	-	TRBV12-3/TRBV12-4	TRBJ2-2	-	TGTGCCAGCACCCCGACGGCAGGGGTGAACACCGGGGAGCTGTTTTTT	CASTPTAGVNTGELFF
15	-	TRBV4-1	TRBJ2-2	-	TGCGCCAGCAGCCAAGGACTTAGGAACACCGGGGAGCTGTTTTTT	CASSQGLRNTGELFF
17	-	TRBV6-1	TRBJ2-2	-	TGTGCCAGCAGAAAACAGAGACCAATCGCGAACACCGGGGAGCTGTTTTTT	CASRKQRPIANTGELFF
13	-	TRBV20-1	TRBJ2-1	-	TGCAGTGCCTTTGCCTCACACTACAATGAGCAGTTCTTC	CSAFASHYNEQFF
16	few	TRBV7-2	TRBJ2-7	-	TGTGCCAGCAGCAGGGACTCCGGAAAGGGGAACTACGAGCAGTACTTC	CASSRDSGKGNYEQYF
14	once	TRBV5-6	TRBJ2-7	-	TGTGCCAGCAGCTTTCAGGGCCTCTCCTACGAGCAGTACTTC	CASSFQGLSYEQYF
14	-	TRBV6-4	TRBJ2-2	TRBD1	TGTGCCAGCAGGGAGACAGGGGTGACCGGGGAGCTGTTTTTT	CASRETGVTGELFF
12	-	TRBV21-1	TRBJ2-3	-	TGTGCCAGCAGCAACGGCACAGATACGCAGTATTTT	CASSNGTDTQYF
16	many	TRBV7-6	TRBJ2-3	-	TGTGCCAGCAGCTCGGGGGCCTCTTTTTCCACAGATACGCAGTATTTT	CASSSGASFSTDTQYF
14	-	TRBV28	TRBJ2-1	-	TGTGCCAGCAGACAAGGTCCGCGGGGAGGTGAGCAGTTCTTC	CASRQGPRGGEQFF
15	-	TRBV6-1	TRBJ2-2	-	TGTGCCACCTCGGGAACAGTTGGTGGTGCCGGGGAGCTGTTTTTT	CATSGTVGGAGELFF
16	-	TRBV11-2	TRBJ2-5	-	TGTGCCAGCAGCTTAACCCCTACAGGGTTGCGGGAGACCCAGTACTTC	CASSLTPTGLRETQYF
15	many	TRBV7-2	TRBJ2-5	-	TGTGCCAGCAGCTTATTCCCGGGGGTCCAAGAGACCCAGTACTTC	CASSLFPGVQETQYF
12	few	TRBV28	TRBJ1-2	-	TGTGCCAGCAGCGTACAGGGATATGGCTACACCTTC	CASSVQGYGYTF
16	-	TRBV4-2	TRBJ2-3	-	TGTGCCAGCAGCCAGGCGCGTAGTTTGGGGACAGATACGCAGTATTTT	CASSQARSLGTDTQYF
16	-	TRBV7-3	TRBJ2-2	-	TGTGCCAGCAGCTTAACAGGGGATATGTATACCGGGGAGCTGTTTTTT	CASSLTGDMYTGELFF
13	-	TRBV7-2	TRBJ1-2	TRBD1	TGTGCCAGCAGCCAGACAGGGGGCGATGGCTACACCTTC	CASSQTGGDGYTF